The 7 T cell receptor beta chains below were found in one sample sequenced in a study of CD8 T cells in ankylosing spondylitis. TCRdb used MiXCR to reprocess the 5' RACE reads, holding one entry per CDR3 protein. Among about 360,000 distinct CDR3 sequences listed, 20% were seen once. The sample consisted of blood, either unsorted or a sorted T cell fraction (not recorded which). Receptors originate from a male donor with ankylosing spondylitis or in good health (not recorded which).

This clonotype was counted only a few times. The chain joins TRBV9 to TRBJ2-7; 10 nucleotides align to TRBD2. CDR3 length: 15 amino acids. From germline, CDR1 is SGDLS and CDR2 YYNGEE. Trimming took 0 bases from V and 1 from J; bases not matched to a gene: 1. The CDR3, as DNA: TGTGCCAGCAGCGTAGATAGCGGGGGGTCCTACGAGCAGTACTTC. Translation: CASSVDSGGSYEQYF. Together with reference TRBV9 and TRBJ2-7, the CDR3 gives the full variable domain: DSGVTQTPKHLITATGQRVTLRCSPRSGDLSVYWYQQSLDQGLQFLIQYYNGEERAKGNILERFSAQQFPDLHSELNLSSLELGDSALYFCASSVDSGGSYEQYFGPGTRLTVT.

This clonotype was detected ten times or more. The chain's CDR3 is CASWVGGASETQYF. The DNA for the CDR3 is TGTGCCAGCTGGGTCGGGGGGGCGTCAGAGACCCAGTACTTC. The chain uses TRBV28 and TRBJ2-5; 8 nucleotides match TRBD2. This CDR3 has 14 amino acids. CDR1 and CDR2 from the germline V gene are MDHEN and SYDVKM. V was clipped by 8 bases and J by 4 bases; unmatched bases: 9.

This clonotype was seen at least ten times. The V call is TRBV5-6, the J call TRBJ2-7; D is uncertain. Germline assignment: CDR1 SGHDT and CDR2 YYEEEE. The CDR3 sequence is 11 residues long. The V gene lost 4 bases and the J gene lost 3 bases, with 5 bases spanning the gap. Here the CDR3 DNA reads TGTGCCAGCAGCCGGTACTACGAGCAGTACTTC. Translated, it gives CASSRYYEQYF.

The V call is TRBV12-3 or TRBV12-4, the J call TRBJ2-3; 7 bases fit TRBD1. V was clipped by 6 bases and J by 1 base; unmatched bases: 13. The CDR3 runs 17 residues. As DNA, the CDR3 is TGTGCCAGCAGGGGGGTACGAACAGGGGTCGGCACAGATACGCAGTATTTT. Its protein is CASRGVRTGVGTDTQYF.

Only a few counts were recorded for this clonotype. This chain uses TRBV6-1 with TRBJ2-1; 7 bases map to TRBD1. This CDR3 contains 17 residues. Germline assignment: CDR1 MNHNS and CDR2 SASEGT. J was trimmed by 0 bases and V by 4 bases; bases with no gene match: 9. The CDR3 is CASSVPPQGPSYNEQFF. CDR3 sequence (DNA): TGTGCCAGCAGTGTACCGCCACAGGGGCCCTCCTACAATGAGCAGTTCTTC.

V is TRBV10-3 and J is TRBJ2-7; the D gene is possibly TRBD1 (6 bases). The CDR3 runs to 12 residues. V lost 11 bases to trimming and J lost 3 bases, with 14 bases between them. CDR1 is ENHRY and CDR2 is SYGVKD in the germline V gene. Here the CDR3 DNA reads TGTGCCCTCCTAGGGGACAACTACGAGCAGTACTTC. Translated, it gives CALLGDNYEQYF.

The chain recombines TRBV10-3 with TRBJ1-2, with 8 bases matching TRBD1. V trimming: 2 bases; J trimming: 7 bases; junction bases outside the gene matches: 12. Germline loops: CDR1 ENHRY, CDR2 SYGVKD. This CDR3 is built from 16 residues. The CDR3 is CAISEQGTNRGFGYTF. CDR3 coding DNA: TGTGCCATCAGTGAGCAAGGAACGAACAGGGGGTTTGGCTACACCTTC.